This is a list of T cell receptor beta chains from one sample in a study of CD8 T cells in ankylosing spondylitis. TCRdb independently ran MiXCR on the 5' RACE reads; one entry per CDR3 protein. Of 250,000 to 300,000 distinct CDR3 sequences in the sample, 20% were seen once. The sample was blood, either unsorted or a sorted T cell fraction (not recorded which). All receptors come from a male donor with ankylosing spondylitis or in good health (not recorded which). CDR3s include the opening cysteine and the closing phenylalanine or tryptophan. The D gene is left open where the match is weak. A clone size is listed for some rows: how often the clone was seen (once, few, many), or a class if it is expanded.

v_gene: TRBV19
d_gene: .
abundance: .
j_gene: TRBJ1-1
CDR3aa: CASSPERGRDEAFF
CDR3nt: TGTGCCAGTAGTCCCGAGAGGGGACGGGATGAAGCTTTCTTT

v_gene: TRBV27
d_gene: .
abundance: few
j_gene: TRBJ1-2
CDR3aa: CASSPRPTGAGYGYTF
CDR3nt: TGTGCCAGCAGTCCCCGGCCAACGGGGGCCGGATATGGCTACACCTTC

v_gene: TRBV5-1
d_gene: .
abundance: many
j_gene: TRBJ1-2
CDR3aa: CASSLAGTGYGYTF
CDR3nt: TGCGCCAGCAGCTTGGCCGGTACAGGCTATGGCTACACCTTC

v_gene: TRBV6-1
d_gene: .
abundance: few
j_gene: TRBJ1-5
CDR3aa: CASSEGVRQPQHF
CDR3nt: TGTGCCAGCAGTGAAGGGGTCCGGCAGCCCCAGCATTTT

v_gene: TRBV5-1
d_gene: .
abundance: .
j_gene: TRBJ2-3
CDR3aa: CASTMADTSTDTQYF
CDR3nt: TGCGCCAGTACTATGGCGGACACGAGCACAGATACGCAGTATTTT

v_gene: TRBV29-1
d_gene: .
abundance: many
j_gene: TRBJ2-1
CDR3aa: CSVEENVLRNEQFF
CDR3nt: TGCAGCGTTGAAGAAAATGTCCTACGCAATGAGCAGTTCTTC

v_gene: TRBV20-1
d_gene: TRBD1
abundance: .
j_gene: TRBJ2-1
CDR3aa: CSAEDRSSYNEQFF
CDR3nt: TGCAGTGCCGAGGACAGGAGCTCCTACAATGAGCAGTTCTTC

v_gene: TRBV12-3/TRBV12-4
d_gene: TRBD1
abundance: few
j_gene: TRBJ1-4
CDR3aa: CASRRTGSNEKLFF
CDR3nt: TGTGCCAGCAGGCGGACAGGGTCTAATGAAAAACTGTTTTTT

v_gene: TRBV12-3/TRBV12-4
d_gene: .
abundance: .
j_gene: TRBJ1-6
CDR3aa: CASSGGPGSPLHF
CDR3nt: TGTGCCAGCAGTGGGGGACCGGGATCACCCCTCCACTTT

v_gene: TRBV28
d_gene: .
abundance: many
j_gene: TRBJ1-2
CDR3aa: CASSPPIRAYTF
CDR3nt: TGTGCCAGCAGTCCACCTATCAGGGCCTACACCTTC

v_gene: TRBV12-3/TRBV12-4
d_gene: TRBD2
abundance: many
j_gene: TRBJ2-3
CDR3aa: CASSGLAGGQGTDTQYF
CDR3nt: TGTGCCAGCAGTGGACTAGCGGGAGGGCAAGGGACAGATACGCAGTATTTT

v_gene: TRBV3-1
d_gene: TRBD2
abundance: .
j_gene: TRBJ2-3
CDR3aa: CASSPIAGGADTQYF
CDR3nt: TGTGCCAGCAGCCCTATAGCGGGAGGCGCAGATACGCAGTATTTT

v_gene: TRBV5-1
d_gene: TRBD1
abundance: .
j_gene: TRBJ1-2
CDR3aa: CASSLETGNGYTF
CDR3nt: TGCGCCAGCAGCTTGGAGACAGGGAATGGCTACACCTTC

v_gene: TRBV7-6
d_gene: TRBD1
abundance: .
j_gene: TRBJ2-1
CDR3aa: CASSLGEGTGRNEQFF
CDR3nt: TGTGCCAGCAGCTTAGGGGAGGGGACAGGGAGGAATGAGCAGTTCTTC

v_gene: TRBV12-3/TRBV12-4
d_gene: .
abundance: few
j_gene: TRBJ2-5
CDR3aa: CASKKGRNQETQYF
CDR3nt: TGTGCCAGCAAAAAGGGACGAAATCAAGAGACCCAGTACTTC

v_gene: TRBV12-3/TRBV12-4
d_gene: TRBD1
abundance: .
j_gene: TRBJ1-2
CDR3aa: CASSPGQETGGYTF
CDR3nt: TGTGCCAGCAGTCCGGGACAGGAAACGGGGGGCTACACCTTC